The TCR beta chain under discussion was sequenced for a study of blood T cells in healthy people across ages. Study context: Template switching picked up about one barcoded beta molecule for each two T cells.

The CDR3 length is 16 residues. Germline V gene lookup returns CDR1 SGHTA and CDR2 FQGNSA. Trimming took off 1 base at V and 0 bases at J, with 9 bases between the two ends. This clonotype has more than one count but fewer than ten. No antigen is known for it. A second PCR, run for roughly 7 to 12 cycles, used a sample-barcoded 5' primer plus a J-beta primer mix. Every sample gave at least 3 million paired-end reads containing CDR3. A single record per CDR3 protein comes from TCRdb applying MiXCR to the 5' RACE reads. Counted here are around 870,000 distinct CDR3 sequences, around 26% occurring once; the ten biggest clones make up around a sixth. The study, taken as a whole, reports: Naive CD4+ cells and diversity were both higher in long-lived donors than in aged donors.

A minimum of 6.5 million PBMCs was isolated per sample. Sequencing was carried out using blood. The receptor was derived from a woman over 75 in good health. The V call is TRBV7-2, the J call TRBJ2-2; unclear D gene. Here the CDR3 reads CASSLVVITNTGELFF. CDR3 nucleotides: TGTGCCAGCAGCTTAGTCGTGATAACGAACACCGGGGAGCTGTTTTTT.